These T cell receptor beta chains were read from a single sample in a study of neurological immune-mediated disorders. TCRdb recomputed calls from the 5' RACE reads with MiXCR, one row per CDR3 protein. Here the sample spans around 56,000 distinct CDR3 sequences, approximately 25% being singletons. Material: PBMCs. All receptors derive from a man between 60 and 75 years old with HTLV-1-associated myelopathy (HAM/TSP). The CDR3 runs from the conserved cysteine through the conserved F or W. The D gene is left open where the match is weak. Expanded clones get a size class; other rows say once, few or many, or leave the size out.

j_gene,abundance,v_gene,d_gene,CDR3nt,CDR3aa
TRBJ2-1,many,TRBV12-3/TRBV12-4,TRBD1,TGTGCCAGCAGTTTGAGGCCGACAGGGGGGGGCAATGAGCAGTTCTTC,CASSLRPTGGGNEQFF
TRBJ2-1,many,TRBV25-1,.,TGTGCCAGCAGTGAATTTTTAGGAGAGCAGTTCTTC,CASSEFLGEQFF
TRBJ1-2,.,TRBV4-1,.,TGCGCCAGCAGCCCGGGGGGAAGGGGAGTGGAGTATGGCTACACCTTC,CASSPGGRGVEYGYTF
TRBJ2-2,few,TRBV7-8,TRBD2,TGTGCCAGCAGCTTGACTAGCGGGAACACCGGGGAGCTGTTTTTT,CASSLTSGNTGELFF
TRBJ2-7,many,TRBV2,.,TGTGCCAGCAGTGAAGCGGGGCAAGATCAATGGCACGAGCAGTACTTC,CASSEAGQDQWHEQYF
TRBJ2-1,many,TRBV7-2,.,TGTGCCAGCAGCCCCCCTTCCTACAATGAGCAGTTCTTC,CASSPPSYNEQFF
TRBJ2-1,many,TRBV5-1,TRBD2,TGCGCCAGCAGCTGGATAGGACTAGCGGGAGCCTATGAGCAGTTCTTC,CASSWIGLAGAYEQFF
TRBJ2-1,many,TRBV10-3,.,TGTGCCACCTTGGACGTGGGCGGGGATTACAATGAGCAGTTCTTC,CATLDVGGDYNEQFF
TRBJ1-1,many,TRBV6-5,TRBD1,TGTGCCAGCAGTTACGCTTCGGACAGGTCGAACACTGAAGCTTTCTTT,CASSYASDRSNTEAFF
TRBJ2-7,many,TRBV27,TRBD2,TGTGCCAGCAGTTCAGGACTAGCGAGAACCTACGAGCAGTACTTC,CASSSGLARTYEQYF
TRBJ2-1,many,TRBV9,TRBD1,TGTGCCAGCAGCGAAACGGGACAGGTTTACAATGAGCAGTTCTTC,CASSETGQVYNEQFF
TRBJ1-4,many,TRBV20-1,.,TGCAGTGCCCAAGGACCGGGCCCTAATGAAAAACTGTTTTTT,CSAQGPGPNEKLFF
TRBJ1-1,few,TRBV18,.,TGTGCCAGCTCACCATCGGGCGGAGGCACTGAAGCTTTCTTT,CASSPSGGGTEAFF
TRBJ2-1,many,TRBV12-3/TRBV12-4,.,TGTGCCAGCAGTCTCCCGGGAGTGAACAATGAGCAGTTCTTC,CASSLPGVNNEQFF
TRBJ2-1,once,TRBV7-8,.,TGTGCCAGCAGCTTAGTAGGGGGGGGAGAGAATGAGCAGTTCTTC,CASSLVGGGENEQFF
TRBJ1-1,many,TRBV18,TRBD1,TGTGCCAGCTCACCACCTTCGACAGGGGGGACTGAAGCTTTCTTT,CASSPPSTGGTEAFF
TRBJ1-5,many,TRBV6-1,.,TGTGCCACAAGGGGAGCCAGGGCAACACATAGCAATCAGCCCCAGCATTTT,CATRGARATHSNQPQHF
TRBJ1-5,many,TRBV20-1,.,TGCAGTGCTAGAAGAGGGGACAATCAGCCCCAGCATTTT,CSARRGDNQPQHF
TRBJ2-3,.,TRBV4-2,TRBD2,TGTGCCAGCAGCCAAGGGACTAGCGGAGGTGATACGCAGTATTTT,CASSQGTSGGDTQYF
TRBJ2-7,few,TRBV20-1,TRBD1,TGCAGTGCCAGAAATCCGGGACAGGGGGCCGAGCAGTACTTC,CSARNPGQGAEQYF
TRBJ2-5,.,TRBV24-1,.,TGTGCCACCAGTGACTCTGTCCAAAACCGAGAGACCCAGTACTTC,CATSDSVQNRETQYF
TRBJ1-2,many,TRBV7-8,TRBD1,TGTGCCAGCAGCTTAGATGGGACAGGACCAAGGTCCACCTATGGCTACACCTTC,CASSLDGTGPRSTYGYTF
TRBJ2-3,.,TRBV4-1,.,TGCGCCAGCAGCCGAAGCTTACGGAGTTACACAGATACGCAGTATTTT,CASSRSLRSYTDTQYF
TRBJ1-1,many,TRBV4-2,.,TGTGCCAGCAGCCTGGATTTAAGCGCTGAAGCTTTCTTT,CASSLDLSAEAFF
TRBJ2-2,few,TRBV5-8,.,TGTGCCAGCAACTCCCTGGGGTCCGGGGAGCTGTTTTTT,CASNSLGSGELFF
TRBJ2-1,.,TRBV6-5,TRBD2,TGTGCCAGCAGTTCCAACCTTCTAGCGGGAGGGCCCTACAATGAGCAGTTCTTC,CASSSNLLAGGPYNEQFF
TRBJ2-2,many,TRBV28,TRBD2,TGTGCCACGGGGGGAGGCGCGAACACCGGGGAGCTGTTTTTT,CATGGGANTGELFF